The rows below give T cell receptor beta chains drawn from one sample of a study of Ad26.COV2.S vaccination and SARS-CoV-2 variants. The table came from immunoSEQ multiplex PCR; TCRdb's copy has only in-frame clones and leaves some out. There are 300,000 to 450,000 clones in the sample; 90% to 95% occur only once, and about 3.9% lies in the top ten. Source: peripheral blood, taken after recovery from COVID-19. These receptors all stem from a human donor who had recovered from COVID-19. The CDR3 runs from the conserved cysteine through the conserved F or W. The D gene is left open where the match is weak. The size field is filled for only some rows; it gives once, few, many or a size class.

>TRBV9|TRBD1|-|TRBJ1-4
TGTGCCAGCAGCGCCCGGACAGGGACGGGAGAAAAACTGTTTTTT
CASSARTGTGEKLFF
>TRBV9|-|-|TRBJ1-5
TGTGCCAGCAGCGCCCGAGGGAATAGCAATCAGCCCCAGCATTTT
CASSARGNSNQPQHF
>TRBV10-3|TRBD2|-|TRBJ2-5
TGTGCCATCAGCTCTAGCGGGCCTCAAGAGACCCAGTACTTC
CAISSSGPQETQYF
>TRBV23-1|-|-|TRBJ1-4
TGCGCCAGTATTTTGAGACATTGGAATGAAAAACTGTTTTTT
CASILRHWNEKLFF
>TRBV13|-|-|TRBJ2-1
TGTGCCAGCAGCCCGGGACTCTGGGGAACTCGCGAGCAGTTCTTC
CASSPGLWGTREQFF
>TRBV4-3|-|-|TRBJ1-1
TGCGCCAGCCGGGTCTCGGATACGAACACTGAAGCTTTCTTT
CASRVSDTNTEAFF
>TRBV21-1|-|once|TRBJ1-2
TGTGCCAGCAGCAAAGCTCTAGGACGGAACTATGGCTACACCTTC
CASSKALGRNYGYTF
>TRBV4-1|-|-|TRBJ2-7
TGCGCCAGCAGCCACCCGGGGAACGAGCAGTACTTC
CASSHPGNEQYF
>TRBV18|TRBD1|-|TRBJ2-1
TGTGCCAGCTCACTAACTTCCGGGACAGACAATGAGCAGTTCTTC
CASSLTSGTDNEQFF
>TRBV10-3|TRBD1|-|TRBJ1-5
TGTGCCATCAGTGAGCGGGGGACAGGGTATCAGCCCCAGCATTTT
CAISERGTGYQPQHF
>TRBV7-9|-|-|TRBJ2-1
TGTGCCAGCAGCTTCTCCACCTCCTACAATGAGCAGTTCTTC
CASSFSTSYNEQFF
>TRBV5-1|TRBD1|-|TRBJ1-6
TGCGCCAGCAGCTTGGGAACAGGGGGCAATAATTCACCCCTCCACTTT
CASSLGTGGNNSPLHF
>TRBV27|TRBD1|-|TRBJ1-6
TGTGCCAGCAGTTCCGGGACAGGGAATTCACCCCTCCACTTT
CASSSGTGNSPLHF
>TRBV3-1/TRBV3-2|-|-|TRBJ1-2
TGTGCCAGCAGCCAAGTTTTCCAGGGACCTAACTATGGCTACACCTTC
CASSQVFQGPNYGYTF
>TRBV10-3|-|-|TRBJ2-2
TGTGCCATCACTGGTGGGGGTAACACCGGGGAGCTGTTTTTT
CAITGGGNTGELFF
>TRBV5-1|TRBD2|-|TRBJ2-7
TGCGCCAGCAGCTTGGATAAGCGGGGGGCCCACTCCGAGCAGTACTTC
CASSLDKRGAHSEQYF
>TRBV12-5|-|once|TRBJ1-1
TGTGCTAGTGGACTCATTACGACACCGAACACTGAAGCTTTCTTT
CASGLITTPNTEAFF
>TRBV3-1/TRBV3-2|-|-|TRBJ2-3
TGTGCCAGCAGCCAAGTAGGGTTGATGGATACGCAGTATTTT
CASSQVGLMDTQYF
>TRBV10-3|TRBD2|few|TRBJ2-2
TGTGCCATCAGTGAGTCGGGACTAGCGGGGTCCGGGGAGCTGTTTTTT
CAISESGLAGSGELFF
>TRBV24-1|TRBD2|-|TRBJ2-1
TGTGCCACCAGCCCTGGGGGACTAGCGACTCGTGAGCAGTTCTTC
CATSPGGLATREQFF
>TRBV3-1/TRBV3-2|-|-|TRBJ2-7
TGTGCCAGCAGCCAAGAACCACTACAGGGCTACGAGCAGTACTTC
CASSQEPLQGYEQYF
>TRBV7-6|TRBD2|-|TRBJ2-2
TGTGCCAGCAGCTTGGGGACTAGTGAGGTCGGGGAGCTGTTTTTT
CASSLGTSEVGELFF
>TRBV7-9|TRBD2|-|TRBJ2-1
TGTGCCAGCAGCCCCCGGACTAGCGGGGTTGAGCAGTTCTTC
CASSPRTSGVEQFF
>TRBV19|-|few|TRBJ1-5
TGTGCCAGTAGTCCGGGGGCGAGCAATCAGCCCCAGCATTTT
CASSPGASNQPQHF
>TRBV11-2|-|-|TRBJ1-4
TGTGCCAGCAGCTTAGAGTGGATTAGTGAAAAACTGTTTTTT
CASSLEWISEKLFF
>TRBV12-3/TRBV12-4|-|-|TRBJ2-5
TGTGCCAGCAGTTTAGTTGGAAAAGAGACCCAGTACTTC
CASSLVGKETQYF
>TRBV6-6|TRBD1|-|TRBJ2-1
TGTGCCAGCAACCTTGCGGACAGGGGGCATGAGCAGTTCTTC
CASNLADRGHEQFF
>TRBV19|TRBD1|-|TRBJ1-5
TGTGCCAGTAGTATAGGAGGACAGGGAAATCAGCCCCAGCATTTT
CASSIGGQGNQPQHF
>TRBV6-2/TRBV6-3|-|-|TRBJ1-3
TGTGCCAGCAGTTACTCGCGCTCTGGAAACACCATATATTTT
CASSYSRSGNTIYF
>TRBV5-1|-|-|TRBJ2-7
TGCGCCAGCAGCTTGAAACGGCCTCCAGCTCACGAGCAGTACTTC
CASSLKRPPAHEQYF
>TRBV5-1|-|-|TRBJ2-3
TGCGCCAGCAGCTTGGTGGGGGGCGGAACAGATACGCAGTATTTT
CASSLVGGGTDTQYF
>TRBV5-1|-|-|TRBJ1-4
TGCGCCAGCAGCTTTTCCGGGGGCGATGTCGAAAAACTGTTTTTT
CASSFSGGDVEKLFF
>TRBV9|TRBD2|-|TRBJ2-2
TGTGCCAGCAGCCCACGACTAGCGGGGGGACGGGGGGAGCTGTTTTTT
CASSPRLAGGRGELFF
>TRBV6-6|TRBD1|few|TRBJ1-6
TGTGCCAGCAGTCGACAGGGGAGTTCCTATAATTCACCCCTCCACTTT
CASSRQGSSYNSPLHF
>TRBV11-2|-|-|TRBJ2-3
TGTGCCAGCAGTCGGACTCCCACAGATACGCAGTATTTT
CASSRTPTDTQYF
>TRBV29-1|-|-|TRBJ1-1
TGCAGCGTTGTACGATTTGTCGGCACTGAAGCTTTCTTT
CSVVRFVGTEAFF
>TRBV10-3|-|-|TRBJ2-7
TGTGCCATCAGTGAGGACACAGTGGCCTACGAGCAGTACTTC
CAISEDTVAYEQYF
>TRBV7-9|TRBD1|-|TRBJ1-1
TGTGCCAGCAGCTTAGCGGGGAAGGGACAGACTGAAGCTTTCTTT
CASSLAGKGQTEAFF
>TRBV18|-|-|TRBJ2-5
TGTGCCAGCTCACCATTGACTAAACAAGAGACCCAGTACTTC
CASSPLTKQETQYF
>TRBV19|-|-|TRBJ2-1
TGTGCCAGTAGCTATAGAGGAGGTAGGGAAGGGAATGAGCAGTTCTTC
CASSYRGGREGNEQFF
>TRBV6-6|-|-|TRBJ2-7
TGTGCCACCATGAGCTCCTACGAGCAGTACTTC
CATMSSYEQYF
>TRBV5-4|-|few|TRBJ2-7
TGTGCCAGCAGCTTGGACAACTACGAGCAGTACTTC
CASSLDNYEQYF
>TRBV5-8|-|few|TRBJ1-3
TGTGCCAGCAGCCAATTCGGTACAGACATCTCTGGAAACACCATATATTTT
CASSQFGTDISGNTIYF
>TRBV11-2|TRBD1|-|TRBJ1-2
TGTGCCAGCAGCTTAGGGCCCGGACAGGGTACGAATGGCTACACCTTC
CASSLGPGQGTNGYTF
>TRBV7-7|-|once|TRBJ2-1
TGTGCCAGCAGCTTAGTCGACGGGGCTGAGCAGTTCTTC
CASSLVDGAEQFF